This T cell receptor (beta chain) was captured in a study of T cell responses to AZD1222 COVID-19 vaccine. Regarding the study as a whole: Along spike, vaccine-associated CD4 TCRs were found throughout, with dominance at 160-218 and 743-854. Only after the peak T cell response were repertoires sampled. In the spike-specific TCR repertoire, nearly half reportedly target unmutated variant regions.

Germline CDR1 reads SGHVS; CDR2 reads FNYEAQ. The V gene lost 7 bases and the J gene lost 0 bases, with 13 bases spanning the gap. This CDR3 is built from 15 residues. With respect to this clone: Its antigen is unknown.

Here immunoSEQ multiplex PCR was the method, and the copy in TCRdb shows in-frame clones only, minus some. The sample contains tens of thousands of clones, approximately 90% of which appear only once. Whether given at about 4 or about 12 weeks, second doses were pooled. The V call is TRBV7-6, the J call TRBJ1-3; D is unresolved. This clonotype was obtained from an adult who received the AZD1222 COVID-19 vaccine. Sequencing used peripheral blood, obtained 28 days after the second AZD1222 dose. In DNA form, the CDR3 reads TGTGCCAGCACCCTCGGCGGGTCCTCTGGAAACACCATATATTTT. As protein: CASTLGGSSGNTIYF.